This TCR beta chain emerged from a study of graft-versus-host responses after intestinal transplantation. Study background: The transplants performed in recipients were multivisceral, liver-intestinal, or isolated intestinal. Broader study findings: With peak circulating GvH clone levels came an association with early post-transplant HvG declines.

Judged by abundance, this clone is medium-sized. Repertoires were generated with immunoSEQ multiplex PCR, while TCRdb's copy carries only in-frame clones and drops some. This sample carries roughly 6,900 clones, around a quarter of them seen once, and the ten largest clones take about 6.1%. The CDR3 loop spans 16 amino acids. V was shortened by 2 bases and J by 0 bases, with 11 bases between the two germline ends. Per germline, CDR1 MNHNY and CDR2 SVGAGI (reference sequence). There were approximately 200,000 CFSE-labeled responder cells plated together with approximately 200,000 irradiated, violet-dye-labeled stimulator cells.

The sequencing used alloreactive CD8+ T cells from a mixed lymphocyte reaction culture, collected before transplantation. Noted subset: CFSE-low proliferating T cells sorted from roughly six-day pre-transplant mixed lymphocyte reaction (GvH or HvG direction). The genes are TRBV6-6 and TRBJ1-3, with unresolved D. The sequence was obtained from a human patient who was an organ donor for intestinal transplantation. Here the CDR3 DNA reads TGTGCCAGCAGTTACGGGCAGAAACACTCTGGAAACACCATATATTTT. Translation: CASSYGQKHSGNTIYF.